This T cell receptor (beta chain) is from a study of T cell changes during pregnancy in multiple sclerosis. V was clipped by 9 bases and J by 5 bases; unmatched bases: 9. Per the germline V gene, CDR1 is SNHLY and CDR2 is FYNNEI. The CDR3 has 13 amino acids. This table comes from immunoSEQ multiplex PCR, and its TCRdb copy is limited to in-frame clones, with some not included. This table holds tens of thousands of clones, roughly 90% found once. Sequencing used CD8+ T cells from peripheral blood mononuclear cells, obtained before pregnancy. This clonotype was sampled from a female donor with multiple sclerosis, enrolled in a pregnancy study. The chain couples TRBV2 to TRBJ2-7; TRBD1 matches 8 bases. The CDR3 nucleotides are TGTGCCAGTTTCCGGGACAGGCAACACGAGCAGTACTTC. It encodes CASFRDRQHEQYF. The whole variable domain, filled in from reference TRBV2 and TRBJ2-7, reads EPEVTQTPSHQVTQMGQEVILRCVPISNHLYFYWYRQILGQKVEFLVSFYNNEISEKSEIFDDQFSVERPDGSNFTLKIRSTKLEDSAMYFCASFRDRQHEQYFGPGTRLTVT.